Here is one T cell receptor beta chain with its context. This clonotype is characterized as large (0.1 to 1%). Its antigen target is currently unknown. Base qualities are not recorded, but no much larger clone differs from it by a single base. According to the germline V gene, CDR1 reads SGDLS and CDR2 reads YYNGEE. V loses 2 bases of germline sequence and J loses 0 bases, and the interval between the two ends is 11 bases. The CDR3 spans 15 residues, from the cysteine through the phenylalanine. This entry keeps only the CDR3 DNA: 45 bases, framed from base 1. Library construction relied on PCR. The instrument was an Illumina HiSeq 2500. The public reads were reprocessed in TCRdb via fastp at Q25 and MiXCR, keeping in-frame beta chains. Every entry covers one CDR3 protein and lists the most common genes and DNA from its rows. This sample has fewer than 1,500 distinct CDR3 sequences in its table, and about 18% of those were observed once. Roughly 47% of the sample belongs to the ten largest clones.

This specimen belongs to a study of CXCR3 chemokines and chemotherapy response in bladder cancer (dated 2022 in TCRdb). In terms of the full investigation: The study tested whether activity of the CXCR3 chemokine system within human bladder cancer tumors predicted response to chemotherapy.

The receptor was derived from a human donor with bladder cancer that did not respond to neoadjuvant chemotherapy. The biological material was taken from a patient whose treatment included neoadjuvant chemotherapy. The chain employs TRBV9 and TRBJ1-2, with no confident D gene call. The CDR3 reads CASSVERLPNYGYTF. Read as DNA, the sequence is TGTGCCAGCAGCGTGGAAAGGCTACCTAACTATGGCTACACCTTC.